Listed here are 14 T cell receptor beta chains from one sample, sequenced in a study of blood T cell repertoires in COVID-19. Generated by immunoSEQ multiplex PCR, the TCRdb table keeps only in-frame clones and is missing some. The sample lists 300,000 to 350,000 clones; approximately 88% were seen once. The sequenced sample consisted of PBMCs or T cells enriched from blood (not recorded which). These TCRs come from a woman aged 18 to 35 who had recovered from COVID-19.

The chain combines TRBV12-5 with TRBJ2-3, with 7 bases identical to TRBD1. Trimming at V came to 4 bases and at J to 6 bases, leaving 10 bases not matched to a gene. The CDR3 totals 15 residues. Germline V lookup: CDR1 LGHNT, CDR2 FRNRAP. The CDR3 DNA reads as TGTGCTAGTGGTTCTGGGATGGGGGACAGCGATACGCAGTATTTT. This translates into CASGSGMGDSDTQYF.

CDR3 sequence reads: CASSPSTGSSEQFF. Written as DNA, the CDR3 is TGTGCCAGCAGCCCCTCAACAGGGTCCTCTGAGCAGTTCTTC. The V call is TRBV11-3, the J call TRBJ2-1, with D tentatively TRBD1 (6 bases). V was trimmed by 5 bases and J by 9 bases, leaving 17 bases between them. The germline gives CDR1 SGHNT, CDR2 YENEEA. The CDR3 contains 14 residues.

This chain joins TRBV12-3 or TRBV12-4 and TRBJ1-2; D call uncertain. The V and J ends lost 3 bases and 1 base respectively, with 6 bases between them. The CDR3 is made up of 13 amino acids. CDR3 DNA: TGTGCCAGCAGTTTCGCCAGTAACTATGGCTACACCTTC. This gives the protein CASSFASNYGYTF.

The chain employs TRBV4-3 and TRBJ2-3, with 11 positions matching TRBD2. CDR1 LGHNA and CDR2 YSLEER come from the germline V gene. CDR3 length: 18 residues. After removal of 4 bases from V and 4 bases from J, the junction contained 13 bases not matched to a gene. The CDR3 loop reads CASSLSGLAEVSPDTQYF. The CDR3 DNA is TGCGCCAGCAGCCTTTCGGGACTAGCGGAGGTGAGCCCAGATACGCAGTATTTT.

The chain links TRBV11-2 to TRBJ1-6, with D perhaps matching TRBD1 (5 bases). The germline gives CDR1 SGHAT, CDR2 FQNNGV. V gave up 2 bases and J gave up 8 bases, with 16 bases separating them. CDR3 size: 16 residues. The CDR3 reads CASSLTGHPGDSPLHF. In DNA, the CDR3 is TGTGCCAGCAGCTTAACAGGACACCCGGGAGATTCACCCCTCCACTTT.

The J gene is TRBJ1-2, the V gene TRBV28; tentatively, D is TRBD1 (5 bases). The germline V and J ends were trimmed by 5 bases and 8 bases, with 18 bases remaining between them. CDR1 and CDR2 from the germline V gene are MDHEN and SYDVKM. The CDR3 extends over 14 amino acids. The CDR3 sequence is CASSLLAGGYGYTF. In DNA, the CDR3 is TGTGCCAGCAGTCTCCTCGCGGGGGGTTACGGCTACACCTTC.

The J gene is TRBJ1-4, the V gene TRBV5-6; D is possibly TRBD1 (5 bases). CDR3 size: 15 residues. V lost 6 bases to trimming and J lost 4 bases, with 16 bases between them. Germline-derived CDR1 and CDR2 are SGHDT and YYEEEE. As DNA, the CDR3 is TGTGCCAGCACCCTCCTGGGGCAGCGTAATGAAAAACTGTTTTTT. This encodes CASTLLGQRNEKLFF. The complete variable domain, with remaining parts taken from reference TRBV5-6 and TRBJ1-4, reads DAGVTQSPTHLIKTRGQQVTLRCSPKSGHDTVSWYQQALGQGPQFIFQYYEEEERQRGNFPDRFSGHQFPNYSSELNVNALLLGDSALYLCASTLLGQRNEKLFFGSGTQLSVL.

The chain is built from TRBV29-1 and TRBJ1-4, with 8 positions matching TRBD1. Trimming took 5 bases from V and 6 from J; bases not matched to a gene: 2. Germline lookup yields CDR1 SQVTM and CDR2 ANQGSEA. The CDR3 is 12 residues long. The CDR3 sequence: CSVKQGDEKLFF. The CDR3 DNA follows: TGCAGCGTTAAACAGGGGGATGAAAAACTGTTTTTT.

The rearrangement links TRBV5-1 to TRBJ2-5; 7 nucleotides align to TRBD1. The CDR3 spans 15 residues. Germline-derived CDR1 and CDR2 are SGHRS and YFSETQ. Trimming at V came to 4 bases and at J to 5 bases, leaving 11 bases not matched to a gene. CDR3 amino acids: CASSPGKGTVETQYF. As DNA, the CDR3 is TGCGCCAGCAGCCCGGGGAAAGGGACAGTGGAGACCCAGTACTTC.

This chain links TRBV27 with TRBJ1-1; possible D gene TRBD1, 5 bases. The CDR3 contains 13 residues. Germline values: CDR1 MNHEY, CDR2 SMNVEV (reference sequence). Trimming left V 2 bases short and J 5 bases short, with 9 bases between. The chain's CDR3 is CASSLQGTTEAFF. CDR3 nucleotide sequence: TGTGCCAGCAGTTTACAGGGAACGACTGAAGCTTTCTTT.

This clone was recorded at least ten times. The rearrangement links TRBV28 to TRBJ2-7, with D hard to call. From germline, CDR1 is MDHEN and CDR2 SYDVKM. V lost 4 bases and J 3 bases, leaving 10 bases between the germline ends. CDR3 length: 13 residues. The CDR3: CASSSRSYYEQYF. For the CDR3, the DNA is TGTGCCAGCAGTTCCCGGAGCTACTACGAGCAGTACTTC.

The chain links TRBV6-2 or TRBV6-3 to TRBJ2-7, with D possibly being TRBD2 (5 bases). This CDR3 region has 12 residues. The germline V gene encodes CDR1 MNHEY and CDR2 SVGEGT. V lost 6 bases to trimming and J lost 3 bases, with 9 bases between them. DNA of the CDR3: TGTGCCAGCAGCCAGGAGGTCTACGAGCAGTACTTC. Translating gives CASSQEVYEQYF.

V and J are TRBV6-6 and TRBJ1-2; weak D call: TRBD1 (5 bases). This CDR3 has 12 residues. The ends were cut back, 9 bases at V and 8 bases at J, with 16 bases in the middle. Germline V CDR1 and CDR2: MNHNY, SVGAGI (reference sequence). DNA of the CDR3: TGTGCCAGTACAGGACAAAGGCGGGGCTACACCTTC. The encoded protein is CASTGQRRGYTF.

This sequence joins TRBV27 and TRBJ2-4; perhaps TRBD2 as D (6 bases). The CDR3 is 19 amino acids. V shed 2 bases and J shed 9 bases, with 29 bases lying between them. From germline, CDR1 is MNHEY and CDR2 SMNVEV (reference sequence). This CDR3 reads CASSLQGGVGLAGILIQYF. The CDR3 DNA sequence: TGTGCCAGCAGTTTACAGGGTGGGGTAGGGCTGGCGGGGATCCTCATTCAGTACTTC.